A selection of T cell receptor beta chains follows, all from one sample in a study of OX40 agonist ivuxolimab in advanced cancers. The assay was immunoSEQ multiplex PCR, and TCRdb's table has in-frame clones only and misses some. In the table there are some 100,000 clones, approximately 80% of which are singletons. The specimen was CD4+ or CD8+ T cells sorted from blood, collected in a trial of the OX40 agonist ivuxolimab. These receptors originate from an adult with an advanced solid tumor such as melanoma, head and neck, liver or kidney cancer. CDR3s include the opening cysteine and the closing phenylalanine or tryptophan. D genes are given only for firm matches. Size is omitted from some rows. Given values are once, few, many or a class for expanded clones.

D gene,CDR3 length,clone size,J gene,V gene,CDR3 protein,CDR3 DNA
NA,15,NA,TRBJ1-1,TRBV7-9,CASSLQSGLNTEAFF,TGTGCCAGCAGCTTACAGTCGGGATTGAACACTGAAGCTTTCTTT
NA,12,NA,TRBJ1-5,TRBV6-5,CASRGEDQPQHF,TGTGCCAGCAGGGGGGAAGATCAGCCCCAGCATTTT
NA,14,NA,TRBJ2-5,TRBV28,CASSESWGHETQYF,TGTGCCAGCAGTGAGAGTTGGGGGCATGAGACCCAGTACTTC
NA,15,NA,TRBJ2-1,TRBV4-3,CASSQGVIARNEQFF,TGCGCCAGCAGCCAAGGGGTGATAGCGAGGAATGAGCAGTTCTTC
TRBD2,16,NA,TRBJ2-5,TRBV7-2,CASSSTSGANQETQYF,TGTGCCAGCAGCTCCACTAGCGGGGCCAACCAAGAGACCCAGTACTTC
NA,16,once,TRBJ1-2,TRBV19,CASSIDQVASNYGYTF,TGTGCCAGTAGTATAGATCAGGTAGCTTCGAACTATGGCTACACCTTC
NA,13,NA,TRBJ1-4,TRBV6-7,CATFDIDREKLFF,TGTGCCACCTTCGACATCGATCGTGAAAAACTGTTTTTT
NA,18,NA,TRBJ1-2,TRBV5-5,CASSLGIGAGQGVNGYTF,TGTGCCAGCAGCTTGGGTATTGGGGCGGGGCAGGGCGTGAACGGCTACACCTTC
NA,14,NA,TRBJ2-2,TRBV11-3,CASSLDGSTGELFF,TGTGCCAGCAGCTTAGATGGGAGCACCGGGGAGCTGTTTTTT
NA,13,NA,TRBJ1-5,TRBV2,CASSKQGNQPQHF,TGTGCCAGCAGTAAGCAGGGCAACCAGCCCCAGCATTTT
NA,14,NA,TRBJ1-2,TRBV11-2,CASSPGWSSYGYTF,TGTGCCAGCAGCCCAGGGTGGTCCTCCTATGGCTACACCTTC
NA,15,once,TRBJ2-1,TRBV4-3,CASSRSLGEADEQFF,TGCGCCAGCAGCCGATCTCTAGGGGAGGCGGATGAGCAGTTCTTC
NA,13,NA,TRBJ2-7,TRBV28,CASSYGGVYEQYF,TGTGCCAGCAGTTATGGCGGCGTTTACGAGCAGTACTTC
NA,11,NA,TRBJ2-2,TRBV29-1,CSVGNTGELFF,TGCAGCGTTGGCAACACCGGGGAGCTGTTTTTT
TRBD1,16,once,TRBJ2-2,TRBV10-3,CAISADRGWDTGELFF,TGTGCCATCAGTGCAGACAGGGGTTGGGACACCGGGGAGCTGTTTTTT
NA,14,NA,TRBJ2-7,TRBV18,CASSPGQISYEQYF,TGTGCCAGCTCACCTGGACAGATTTCCTACGAGCAGTACTTC
TRBD1,13,NA,TRBJ2-5,TRBV5-1,CASSEGAEETQYF,TGCGCCAGCAGTGAGGGGGCGGAAGAGACCCAGTACTTC
TRBD1,15,NA,TRBJ1-2,TRBV7-9,CASSSQMTGYYGYTF,TGTGCCAGCAGCTCTCAGATGACAGGGTACTATGGCTACACCTTC
TRBD2,17,NA,TRBJ2-5,TRBV5-4,CASSLPLMARGGATQYF,TGTGCCAGCAGCCTACCCTTGATGGCGCGGGGGGGCGCGACCCAGTACTTC
TRBD2,17,NA,TRBJ2-3,TRBV2,CASRLTTSGTSTDTQYF,TGTGCCAGCAGACTAACAACTAGCGGGACCAGCACAGATACGCAGTATTTT
TRBD1,15,once,TRBJ1-1,TRBV2,CATHPGGTGGRGAFF,TGTGCCACCCACCCCGGAGGGACAGGGGGCAGGGGAGCTTTCTTT
NA,13,once,TRBJ2-2,TRBV7-3,CASSLTNTGELFF,TGTGCCAGCAGCTTAACTAACACCGGGGAGCTGTTTTTT
TRBD1,14,NA,TRBJ2-5,TRBV29-1,CSVGSTGVEETQYF,TGCAGCGTGGGATCGACAGGGGTGGAAGAGACCCAGTACTTC
NA,15,NA,TRBJ2-3,TRBV9,CASSVGDHQADTQYF,TGTGCCAGCAGCGTAGGGGACCACCAGGCAGATACGCAGTATTTT
NA,17,once,TRBJ1-1,TRBV11-2,CASSLDGGRAQNTEAFF,TGTGCCAGCAGCTTAGATGGAGGCAGGGCCCAGAACACTGAAGCTTTCTTT
NA,15,NA,TRBJ2-5,TRBV7-8,CASSSDTNYQETQYF,TGTGCCAGCAGCTCAGACACCAACTACCAAGAGACCCAGTACTTC
TRBD1,15,few,TRBJ2-3,TRBV6-1,CASSPGTGVPDTQYF,TGTGCCAGCAGTCCCGGGACAGGGGTACCAGATACGCAGTATTTT
TRBD1,15,NA,TRBJ1-1,TRBV6-4,CASSLEHRGTTEAFF,TGTGCCAGCAGCCTTGAACACAGGGGGACCACTGAAGCTTTCTTT
NA,13,NA,TRBJ1-5,TRBV6-1,CASSGQWGQPQHF,TGTGCCAGCAGTGGTCAGTGGGGTCAGCCCCAGCATTTT
NA,14,NA,TRBJ1-4,TRBV7-2,CASKNTPTNEKLFF,TGTGCCAGCAAAAACACTCCAACTAATGAAAAACTGTTTTTT
TRBD1,14,NA,TRBJ2-4,TRBV7-2,CASSFWTGQNIQYF,TGTGCCAGCAGCTTCTGGACAGGCCAAAACATTCAGTACTTC
NA,13,once,TRBJ2-3,TRBV5-1,CASSWDNTDTQYF,TGCGCCAGCAGCTGGGACAACACAGATACGCAGTATTTT
NA,15,NA,TRBJ1-6,TRBV11-1,CASSLRAYQNSPLHF,TGTGCCAGCAGCCTACGGGCATATCAGAATTCACCCCTCCACTTT
NA,13,NA,TRBJ2-7,TRBV28,CASSLMQAYEQYF,TGTGCTAGCAGTTTAATGCAGGCCTACGAGCAGTACTTC
NA,15,NA,TRBJ1-5,TRBV6-4,CASSEAGNGNQPQHF,TGTGCCAGCAGTGAGGCAGGGAATGGCAATCAGCCCCAGCATTTT
NA,13,NA,TRBJ1-1,TRBV5-1,CASSDPGYTEAFF,TGCGCCAGCAGTGATCCAGGATACACTGAAGCTTTCTTT
TRBD1,15,NA,TRBJ2-7,TRBV7-2,CASSLEGQGPYEQYF,TGTGCCAGCAGCTTAGAGGGACAGGGACCCTACGAGCAGTACTTC
NA,13,NA,TRBJ1-1,TRBV29-1,CSVEGPRDTEAFF,TGCAGCGTCGAAGGGCCCAGAGACACTGAAGCTTTCTTT
NA,18,once,TRBJ1-1,TRBV7-2,CASSLVGPLGGVSTEAFF,TGTGCCAGCAGCTTAGTAGGACCCCTGGGGGGCGTGAGCACTGAAGCTTTCTTT
NA,11,few,TRBJ1-1,TRBV2,CATFLVTEAFF,TGTGCCACCTTCCTGGTCACTGAAGCTTTCTTT
NA,13,NA,TRBJ1-5,TRBV5-6,CASSLQGNQPQHF,TGTGCCAGCAGCTTGCAAGGCAATCAGCCCCAGCATTTT
NA,15,NA,TRBJ1-5,TRBV4-2,CASSQDRNGYQPQHF,TGTGCCAGCAGCCAAGATAGGAACGGCTATCAGCCCCAGCATTTT